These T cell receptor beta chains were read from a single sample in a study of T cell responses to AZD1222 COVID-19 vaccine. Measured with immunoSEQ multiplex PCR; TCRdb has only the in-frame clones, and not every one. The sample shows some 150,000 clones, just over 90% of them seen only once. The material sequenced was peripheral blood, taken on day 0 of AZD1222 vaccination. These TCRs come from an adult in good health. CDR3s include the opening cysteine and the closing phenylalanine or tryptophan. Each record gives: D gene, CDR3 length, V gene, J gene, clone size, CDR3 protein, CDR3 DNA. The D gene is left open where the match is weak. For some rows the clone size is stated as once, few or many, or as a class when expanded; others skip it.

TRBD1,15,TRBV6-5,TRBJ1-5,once,CASTLDRAYNQPQHF,TGTGCCAGCACCCTAGACAGGGCATACAATCAGCCCCAGCATTTT
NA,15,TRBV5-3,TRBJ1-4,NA,CARSQDGSTNEKLFF,TGTGCCAGAAGCCAGGACGGCTCAACTAATGAAAAACTGTTTTTT
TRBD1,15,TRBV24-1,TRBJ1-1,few,CATSERGQGQTEAFF,TGTGCCACCAGTGAGCGGGGACAGGGCCAAACTGAAGCTTTCTTT
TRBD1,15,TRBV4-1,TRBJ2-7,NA,CASSRLPGQAYEQYF,TGCGCCAGCAGCCGCCTTCCGGGACAGGCCTACGAGCAGTACTTC
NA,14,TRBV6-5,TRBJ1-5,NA,CASSYSMGVGPQHF,TGTGCCAGCAGTTACTCGATGGGAGTGGGGCCCCAGCATTTT
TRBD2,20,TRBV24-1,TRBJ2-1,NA,CATSDFRTSGGDFFYNEQFF,TGTGCCACCAGTGATTTCCGAACTAGCGGGGGGGACTTTTTCTACAATGAGCAGTTCTTC
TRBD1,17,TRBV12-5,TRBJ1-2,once,CASGPGQGRGFSYGYTF,TGTGCTAGTGGTCCCGGACAGGGCCGCGGATTTAGCTATGGCTACACCTTC
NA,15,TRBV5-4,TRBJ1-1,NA,CASSLHSGTNTEAFF,TGTGCCAGCAGCTTGCACAGCGGGACGAACACTGAAGCTTTCTTT
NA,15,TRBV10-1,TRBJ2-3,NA,CASSESRMDTDTQYF,TGCGCCAGCAGTGAGTCTCGTATGGACACAGATACGCAGTATTTT
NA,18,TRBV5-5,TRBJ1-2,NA,CASSLVPGTPGFNYGYTF,TGTGCCAGCAGCTTGGTCCCAGGCACACCTGGATTTAACTATGGCTACACCTTC
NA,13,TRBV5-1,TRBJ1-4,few,CASSEGSIGKLFF,TGCGCCAGCAGCGAGGGGTCTATCGGGAAACTGTTTTTT
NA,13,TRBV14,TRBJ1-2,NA,CASSLLPGYGYTF,TGTGCCAGCAGCCTCCTTCCGGGCTATGGCTACACCTTC
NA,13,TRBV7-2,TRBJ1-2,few,CASSSYRSYGYTF,TGTGCCAGCAGCTCCTACCGCAGTTATGGCTACACCTTC
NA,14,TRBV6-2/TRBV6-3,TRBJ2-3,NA,CASSSGRYTDTQYF,TGTGCCAGCAGTTCCGGACGATACACAGATACGCAGTATTTT
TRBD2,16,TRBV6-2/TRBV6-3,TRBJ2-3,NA,CASSLALAGGTDTQYF,TGTGCCAGCAGTTTAGCACTAGCGGGGGGCACAGATACGCAGTATTTT
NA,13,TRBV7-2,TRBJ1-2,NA,CASSLASGAGYTF,TGTGCCAGCAGCTTAGCATCGGGGGCAGGCTACACCTTC
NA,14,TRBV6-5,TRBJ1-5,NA,CASSLLRGGQPQHF,TGTGCCAGCAGCCTTCTAAGGGGCGGGCAGCCCCAGCATTTT
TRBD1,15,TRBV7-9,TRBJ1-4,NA,CASSSPGTGDEKLFF,TGTGCCAGCAGCTCCCCCGGGACAGGGGACGAAAAACTGTTTTTT
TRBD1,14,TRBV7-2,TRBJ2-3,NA,CASSQGVGTDTQYF,TGTGCCAGCAGCCAGGGGGTGGGCACAGATACGCAGTATTTT
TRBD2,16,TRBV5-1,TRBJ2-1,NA,CASTMGPGTTYNEQFF,TGCGCCAGCACCATGGGGCCCGGGACTACTTACAATGAGCAGTTCTTC
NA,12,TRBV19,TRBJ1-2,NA,CASSIQGYGYTF,TGTGCCAGTAGTATTCAGGGGTATGGCTACACCTTC
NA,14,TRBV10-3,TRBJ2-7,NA,CAISESIRDHEQYF,TGTGCCATCAGTGAGTCAATCAGGGACCACGAGCAGTACTTC
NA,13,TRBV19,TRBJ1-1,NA,CASQSVGETEAFF,TGTGCCAGTCAATCAGTGGGAGAAACTGAAGCTTTCTTT
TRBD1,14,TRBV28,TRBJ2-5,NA,CASKQGVLRETQYF,TGTGCCAGTAAGCAGGGGGTGTTGCGGGAGACCCAGTACTTC
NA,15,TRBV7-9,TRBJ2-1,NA,CANTGLPTSYNEQFF,TGTGCCAACACGGGACTCCCTACCTCCTACAATGAGCAGTTCTTC
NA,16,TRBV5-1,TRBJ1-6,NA,CASRPQVSSYNSPLHF,TGCGCCAGCAGGCCTCAAGTTAGCTCCTATAATTCACCCCTCCACTTT
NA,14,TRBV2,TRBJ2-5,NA,CASSEARGEETQYF,TGTGCCAGCAGTGAAGCTCGGGGAGAAGAGACCCAGTACTTC
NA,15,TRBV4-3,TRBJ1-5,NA,CASSQVAGANQPQHF,TGCGCCAGCAGCCAAGTTGCGGGGGCAAATCAGCCCCAGCATTTT
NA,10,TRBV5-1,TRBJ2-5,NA,CASWGETQYF,TGCGCCAGCTGGGGGGAGACCCAGTACTTC
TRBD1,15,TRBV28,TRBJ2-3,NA,CASSLGQGGTDTQYF,TGTGCCAGCAGTTTAGGCCAGGGGGGCACAGATACGCAGTATTTT
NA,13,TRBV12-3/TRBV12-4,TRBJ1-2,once,CASSLVYGAGYTF,TGTGCCAGCAGTCTCGTCTATGGTGCTGGCTACACCTTC
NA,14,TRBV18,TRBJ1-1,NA,CASSPGGPNTEAFF,TGTGCCAGCTCACCAGGAGGGCCGAACACTGAAGCTTTCTTT
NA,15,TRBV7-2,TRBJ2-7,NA,CASSLAGRHSYEQYF,TGTGCCAGCAGCTTAGCGGGGCGCCACTCCTACGAGCAGTACTTC
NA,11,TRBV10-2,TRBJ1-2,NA,CASSDRDGYTF,TGCGCCAGCAGTGACAGGGATGGCTACACCTTC
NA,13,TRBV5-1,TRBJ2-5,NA,CASSLVLGETQYF,TGCGCCAGCAGCTTGGTTCTAGGGGAGACCCAGTACTTC
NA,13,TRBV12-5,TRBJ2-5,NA,CASGSGFDETQYF,TGTGCTAGTGGTTCAGGGTTTGACGAGACCCAGTACTTC
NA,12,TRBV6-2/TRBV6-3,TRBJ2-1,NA,CASSYSEDEQFF,TGTGCCAGCAGTTACAGTGAGGATGAGCAGTTCTTC
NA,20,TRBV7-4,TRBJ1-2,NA,CASSLDRPGTISAGRYGYTF,TGTGCCAGCAGCTTAGATCGGCCAGGGACAATATCAGCCGGTAGGTATGGCTACACCTTC
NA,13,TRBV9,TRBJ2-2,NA,CASSVRYTGELFF,TGTGCCAGCAGCGTTCGATACACCGGGGAGCTGTTTTTT
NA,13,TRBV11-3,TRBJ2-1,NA,CASSSRRENEQFF,TGTGCCAGCAGCTCGAGACGGGAGAATGAGCAGTTCTTC
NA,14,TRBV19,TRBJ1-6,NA,CASNQDRNNSPLHF,TGTGCCAGTAACCAGGACAGAAATAATTCACCCCTCCACTTT
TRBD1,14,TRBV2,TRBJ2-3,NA,CASTILQGTNTQYF,TGTGCCAGCACTATCTTACAGGGGACAAATACGCAGTATTTT
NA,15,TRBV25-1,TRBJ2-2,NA,CASSESPTGTGELFF,TGTGCCAGCAGTGAGTCTCCAACAGGGACCGGGGAGCTGTTTTTT
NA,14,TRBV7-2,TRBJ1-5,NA,CASSSPGRNQPQHF,TGTGCCAGCAGCTCGCCGGGGCGCAATCAGCCCCAGCATTTT
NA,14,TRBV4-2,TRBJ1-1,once,CASSQEGGNTEAFF,TGTGCCAGCAGCCAAGAAGGGGGGAACACTGAAGCTTTCTTT
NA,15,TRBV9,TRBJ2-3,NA,CASSVDRAAQDTQYF,TGTGCCAGCAGCGTAGACAGGGCGGCCCAAGATACGCAGTATTTT
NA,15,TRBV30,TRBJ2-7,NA,CAWRGPRAGSYEQYF,TGTGCCTGGAGGGGCCCTAGGGCCGGGTCCTACGAGCAGTACTTC
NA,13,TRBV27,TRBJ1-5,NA,CASSRDSNQPQHF,TGTGCCAGCAGCCGAGATAGCAATCAGCCCCAGCATTTT
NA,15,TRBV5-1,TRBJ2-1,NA,CASSTGGAAYNEQFF,TGCGCCAGCAGCACTGGGGGCGCGGCCTACAATGAGCAGTTCTTC
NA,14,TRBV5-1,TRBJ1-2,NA,CASSLDRPIYGYTF,TGCGCCAGCAGCTTGGATCGTCCTATCTATGGCTACACCTTC
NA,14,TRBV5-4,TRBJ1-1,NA,CASSLGPRGTEAFF,TGTGCCAGCAGCTTGGGCCCAAGGGGGACTGAAGCTTTCTTT
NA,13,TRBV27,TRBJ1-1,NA,CASSLGWNTEAFF,TGTGCCAGCAGTTTGGGGTGGAACACTGAAGCTTTCTTT
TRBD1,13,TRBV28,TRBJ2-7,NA,CASSDRDPYEQYF,TGTGCCAGCAGTGACAGGGACCCCTACGAGCAGTACTTC
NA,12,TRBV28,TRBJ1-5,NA,CASTAAFQPQHF,TGTGCCAGCACCGCGGCCTTTCAGCCCCAGCATTTT